This TCR beta chain was recorded in a study of a mutant IDH1 vaccine in newly diagnosed glioma. Across the whole study: The initiation of vaccination occurred 4-6 weeks after radiotherapy alone, or with temozolomide cycles. Prior therapy was radiotherapy, temozolomide, or both; most received both.

Indicated time point: week 5, during vaccination. A 20-mer mutant IDH1 peptide at 300 ug was injected subcutaneously with topical imiquimod. Donor tumors were new WHO grade 3 or 4 IDH1-mutant, ATRX-lost astrocytomas. Notes on the study in general: Vaccination elicited immune responses in roughly 93% of patients.

Clones were sequenced by immunoSEQ multiplex PCR, and TCRdb holds only the in-frame ones, with some missing. The sample records about 26,000 clones, more than 65% being singletons. Trimming stripped 5 bases from V and 4 bases from J, with 14 bases between. The germline gives CDR1 SGHTA, CDR2 FQGNSA. There are 14 residues in the CDR3. Points on this clone: Antigen specificity is unknown.

This chain links TRBV7-2 with TRBJ1-1; D possibly corresponds to TRBD1 (6 bases). The sample consisted of PBMCs, taken from a glioma patient whose treatment included an IDH1 peptide vaccine. The receptor comes from a man aged 40-55 years with glioma. Some clones in this sample may be carry-over from other donors' samples. CDR3 loop: CASSRYRASTEAFF. The CDR3 nucleotides are TGTGCCAGCAGCCGTTACAGGGCATCCACTGAAGCTTTCTTT.